This record covers a single TCR beta chain. This entry is derived from a study of blood T cell repertoires in COVID-19. Study as a whole: Donors in the United States, Italy and Spain gave samples during acute or convalescent COVID-19. From T cells, B-cell-depleted T cells, or PBMCs came the material, which was cDNA or gDNA.

Source study methods: Amplification from reference gene primers served as the basis for estimated nucleated cell counts. Here immunoSEQ multiplex PCR was the method, and the copy in TCRdb shows in-frame clones only, minus some. V and J calls and clone size are those listed in that table; D and trimming were worked out from the DNA. This sample carries about 150,000 clones, 87% of them seen once, and the ten largest clones take less than 5.5%. V lost 6 bases to trimming and J lost 2 bases; unmatched junction nucleotides: 3. The CDR3 consists of 14 residues. In germline, CDR1 is LNHDA, CDR2 SQIVND (reference sequence).

Sequences were obtained from peripheral blood. The V gene is TRBV19, the J gene TRBJ1-3; TRBD1 aligns across 8 bases. This clonotype originated in a human donor in a cohort sampled during active COVID-19. The CDR3 loop is CASRIQGAGNTIYF. The CDR3 nucleotides are TGTGCCAGTAGAATACAGGGGGCTGGAAACACCATATATTTT.